Presented here are 18 T cell receptor beta chains from one specimen sequenced in a study of OX40 agonist ivuxolimab in advanced cancers. Profiling relied on immunoSEQ multiplex PCR, and the TCRdb table lists in-frame clones only, not all of them. The table lists around 100,000 clones, about 86% of them singletons, with about 1.5% in the top ten. The specimen was CD4+ or CD8+ T cells sorted from blood, collected in a trial of the OX40 agonist ivuxolimab. The receptors here all came from an adult with an advanced solid tumor such as melanoma, head and neck, liver or kidney cancer.

The chain joins TRBV5-5 to TRBJ2-7; D unresolved. The CDR3 is made up of 14 amino acids. Trimming took 4 bases from V and 1 from J, leaving 12 bases between them. In germline, CDR1 is SGHKS, CDR2 YYEKEE (reference sequence). The CDR3 reads CASSPLDQSYEQYF. The CDR3 DNA is TGTGCCAGCAGCCCCCTGGACCAATCCTACGAGCAGTACTTC.

The V gene is TRBV5-6, the J gene TRBJ1-1; D is uncertain. Germline lookup yields CDR1 SGHDT and CDR2 YYEEEE. CDR3 length equals 12 residues. Trimming left V 5 bases short and J 2 bases short, with 7 bases between. CDR3 sequence (DNA): TGTGCCAGCAGAAGAGTAAACACTGAAGCTTTCTTT. Residues: CASRRVNTEAFF.

The chain couples TRBV7-3 to TRBJ2-2; D uncertain. Germline V gene data show CDR1 as SGHTA and CDR2 as FQGTGA. Trimming shortened V by 3 bases and J by 3 bases, and 5 bases separated the two germline ends. The CDR3 covers 13 residues. In DNA form, the CDR3 reads TGTGCCAGCAGCTTGCAGGACACCGGGGAGCTGTTTTTT. Protein sequence: CASSLQDTGELFF.

V and J are TRBV6-1 and TRBJ2-3; TRBD2 is a possible D gene (7 bases). The CDR3 has 14 amino acids. Per germline, CDR1 MNHNS and CDR2 SASEGT. The V gene lost 7 bases and the J gene lost 5 bases, with 16 bases spanning the gap. CDR3 bases: TGTGCCAGCATGAGGGGGGGAGTGGGAGATACGCAGTATTTT. Amino acids: CASMRGGVGDTQYF.

The J gene is TRBJ2-3, the V gene TRBV2; no reliable D call. Looked up from germline, CDR1 is SNHLY and CDR2 is FYNNEI. The CDR3 is 14 amino acids. V lost 4 bases and J lost 1, with 9 bases in between. Here the CDR3 reads CASSVIGGTDTQYF. The CDR3 bases are TGTGCCAGCAGTGTGATCGGCGGCACAGATACGCAGTATTTT.

The rearrangement links TRBV27 to TRBJ1-4; D is unresolved. V lost 6 bases to trimming and J lost 0 bases, with 8 bases between them. The CDR3 loop spans 14 amino acids. From germline, CDR1 is MNHEY and CDR2 SMNVEV (reference sequence). CDR3 sequence (DNA): TGTGCCAGCAGCGGGGTTGCAACTAATGAAAAACTGTTTTTT. Translation: CASSGVATNEKLFF.

V usage is TRBV7-3 and J usage is TRBJ1-1; TRBD1 aligns across 7 bases. Germline lookup yields CDR1 SGHTA and CDR2 FQGTGA. V lost 5 bases, J lost 4 bases, and 4 bases stayed unmatched. The CDR3 totals 13 residues. In nucleotides, the CDR3 is TGTGCCAGCAGCACGTCAGGGGGCACTGAAGCTTTCTTT. Amino acid sequence: CASSTSGGTEAFF.

The rearrangement joins TRBV14 to TRBJ2-1; 7 bases align to TRBD2. This CDR3 is built from 15 residues. V trimming: 3 bases; J trimming: 3 bases; junction bases outside the gene matches: 5. Germline V gives CDR1 SGHDN, CDR2 FVKESK. In nucleotides, the CDR3 is TGTGCCAGCAGCCATGGCGGGAGCCACTACAATGAGCAGTTCTTC. It specifies CASSHGGSHYNEQFF.

The chain uses TRBV6-5 and TRBJ2-7; 10 bases are a match to TRBD1. Germline-derived CDR1 and CDR2 are MNHEY and SVGAGI. The V segment lost 5 bases and the J segment 3 bases; nucleotides outside the gene matches: 7. The CDR3 sequence is 15 residues long. CDR3 sequence reads: CASSKPGQGIYEQYF. Written as DNA, the CDR3 is TGTGCCAGCAGTAAGCCGGGACAGGGGATCTACGAGCAGTACTTC.

This clone was seen once. The chain recombines TRBV11-2 with TRBJ2-7; D tentatively reads TRBD1 or TRBD2 (5 bases each). Germline V gene data show CDR1 as SGHAT and CDR2 as FQNNGV. Trimming left V 4 bases short and J 6 bases short, with 16 bases between. The length of the CDR3 is 14 residues. The CDR3 loop is CASSSRVAGTEQYF. CDR3 nucleotides: TGTGCCAGCAGCTCCCGGGTCGCCGGGACCGAGCAGTACTTC.

Worth noting for this clone: Other DNA sequences in this specimen translate into the identical CDR3. This chain uses TRBV19 with TRBJ2-5; D may be TRBD2 (6 bases). Trimming pared 4 bases from V and 4 bases from J, leaving 13 bases between. This CDR3 is 14 amino acids long. The germline CDR1 and CDR2 sequences are LNHDA and SQIVND (reference sequence). The CDR3 sequence is CASSTSRGTETQYF. Here the CDR3 DNA reads TGTGCCAGTAGTACGAGTCGGGGGACAGAGACCCAGTACTTC.

CDR3 amino acids: CASSPRTGLNTEAFF. The CDR3 bases are TGTGCCAGCAGCCCCAGGACAGGTTTGAACACTGAAGCTTTCTTT. The chain carries TRBV9 and TRBJ1-1, with TRBD1 matching 7 bases. CDR3 size: 15 residues. The germline V gene has CDR1 SGDLS and CDR2 YYNGEE. V lost 4 bases and J lost 0; bases outside the gene matches: 6. The full variable domain, its missing parts supplied by reference TRBV9 and TRBJ1-1, is DSGVTQTPKHLITATGQRVTLRCSPRSGDLSVYWYQQSLDQGLQFLIQYYNGEERAKGNILERFSAQQFPDLHSELNLSSLELGDSALYFCASSPRTGLNTEAFFGQGTRLTVV.

The chain is built from TRBV18 and TRBJ1-2; tentative D call: TRBD1 (6 bases). Germline loops: CDR1 KGHSH, CDR2 LQKENI. The CDR3 has 12 residues. V lost 6 bases to trimming and J lost 3 bases, with 8 bases between them. The CDR3 region has the DNA TGTGCCAGCTCCCAGGGGCACTATGGCTACACCTTC. Residues: CASSQGHYGYTF.

This chain links TRBV7-9 with TRBJ2-1; 10 nucleotides match TRBD1. The CDR3 runs to 17 residues. The V and J ends lost 1 base and 7 bases, in that order; junction bases with no gene match: 10. The germline V gene has CDR1 SEHNR and CDR2 FQNEAQ (reference sequence). CDR3 in DNA: TGTGCCAGCAGCTTAGAAGTTACGGGACAGGGGAGGAATGAGCAGTTCTTC. The encoded protein is CASSLEVTGQGRNEQFF. The whole variable domain, filled in from reference TRBV7-9 and TRBJ2-1, reads DTGVSQNPRHKITKRGQNVTFRCDPISEHNRLYWYRQTLGQGPEFLTYFQNEAQLEKSRLLSDRFSAERPKGSFSTLEIQRTEQGDSAMYLCASSLEVTGQGRNEQFFGPGTRLTVL.

The rearrangement joins TRBV7-5 to TRBJ2-6. TRBV7-5 is a pseudogene locus. The CDR3 contains 18 residues. CDR3 amino acids: CARSLHPGRPSGANVLTF. CDR3 in DNA: TGTGCCAGAAGCTTGCATCCCGGACGACCCTCTGGGGCCAACGTCCTGACTTTC.

This clone was recorded a few times. The rearrangement joins TRBV19 to TRBJ1-2, with TRBD1 matching over 7 bases. V was clipped by 10 bases and J by 4 bases; unmatched bases: 6. CDR1 is LNHDA and CDR2 is SQIVND in the germline V gene (reference sequence). The CDR3 covers 12 residues. CDR3 DNA sequence: TGTGCCACCTTGACAGGGCGCTATGGCTACACCTTC. This encodes CATLTGRYGYTF. Filled out from reference TRBV19 and TRBJ1-2, the complete variable domain reads DGGITQSPKYLFRKEGQNVTLSCEQNLNHDAMYWYRQDPGQGLRLIYYSQIVNDFQKGDIAEGYSVSREKKESFPLTVTSAQKNPTAFYLCATLTGRYGYTFGSGTRLTVV.

This chain uses TRBV5-4 with TRBJ2-3; 11 bases fit TRBD2. The CDR3 has 15 amino acids. With V trimmed by 3 bases and J by 2 bases, 2 bases remained unmatched. Germline assignment: CDR1 SGHNT and CDR2 YYREEE (reference sequence). The CDR3 coding sequence is TGTGCCAGCAGCTCTAGCGGGGGGAACACAGATACGCAGTATTTT. Its translation: CASSSSGGNTDTQYF.

The chain has TRBV6-6 and TRBJ1-5; TRBD1 matches at 12 bases. Germline lookup yields CDR1 MNHNY and CDR2 SVGAGI (reference sequence). The CDR3 totals 14 residues. With V trimmed by 5 bases and J by 10 bases, 6 bases remained unmatched. The CDR3 reads CASSPPGTGGPQHF. The CDR3 DNA is TGTGCCAGCAGTCCGCCCGGGACAGGGGGCCCCCAGCATTTT.